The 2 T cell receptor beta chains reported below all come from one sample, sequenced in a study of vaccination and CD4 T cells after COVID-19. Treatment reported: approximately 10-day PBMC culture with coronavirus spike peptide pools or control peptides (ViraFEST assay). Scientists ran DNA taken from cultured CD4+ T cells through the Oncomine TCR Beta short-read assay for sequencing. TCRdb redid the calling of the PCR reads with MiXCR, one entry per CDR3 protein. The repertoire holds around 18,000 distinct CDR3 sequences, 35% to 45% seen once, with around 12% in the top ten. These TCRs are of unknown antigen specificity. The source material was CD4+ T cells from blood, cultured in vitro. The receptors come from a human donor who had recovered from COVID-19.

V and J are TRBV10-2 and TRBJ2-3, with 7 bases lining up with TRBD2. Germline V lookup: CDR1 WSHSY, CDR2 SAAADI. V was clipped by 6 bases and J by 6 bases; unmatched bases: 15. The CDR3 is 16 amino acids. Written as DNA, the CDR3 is TGCGCCAGCAGGAACCTTCTTGCGGGAGATTATGATACGCAGTATTTT. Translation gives CASRNLLAGDYDTQYF.

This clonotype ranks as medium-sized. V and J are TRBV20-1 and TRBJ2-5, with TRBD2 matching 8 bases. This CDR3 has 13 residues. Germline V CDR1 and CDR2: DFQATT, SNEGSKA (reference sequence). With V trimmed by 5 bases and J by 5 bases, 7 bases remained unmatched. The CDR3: CSAPGLAGETQYF. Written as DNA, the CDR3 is TGCAGTGCTCCCGGACTAGCAGGCGAGACCCAGTACTTC.